One and the same sample provided the 8 T cell receptor beta chains below, sequenced in a study of post-analysis software for immune sequencing data. Study results and caveats: With TRBV5-6, TRBV5-1 and TRBV20-1 included, about five TRBV segments were more frequent in patients than in controls.

Prepared libraries of TCR beta cDNA carried unique molecular identifiers. Using its own MiXCR run on the PCR reads, TCRdb lists one record per CDR3 protein. The sample carries roughly 600,000 distinct CDR3 sequences, 44% recorded once. Their antigen targets remain unknown. What was sequenced was blood. The receptors here all came from a girl between 10 and 17 years old with multiple sclerosis.

The chain recombines TRBV4-1 with TRBJ1-2; 7 nucleotides agree with TRBD1. Germline loops: CDR1 MGHRA, CDR2 YSYEKL. Losses at the gene ends were 4 bases for V and 4 bases for J; bases not matched to a gene: 9. The CDR3 has 15 amino acids. CDR3 nucleotide sequence: TGCGCCAGCAGCCCACCGGGACAGATTATCTATGGCTACACCTTC. Translation: CASSPPGQIIYGYTF.

This sequence joins TRBV29-1 and TRBJ2-5; no definite D call. V was trimmed by 3 bases and J by 3 bases, leaving 5 bases between them. The germline V gene encodes CDR1 SQVTM and CDR2 ANQGSEA. The CDR3 is 11 amino acids. The CDR3: CSVDWEETQYF. CDR3 nucleotides: TGCAGCGTTGACTGGGAAGAGACCCAGTACTTC.

This clonotype was detected only a few times. The chain is built from TRBV29-1 and TRBJ2-1; D may be TRBD2 (6 bases). This CDR3 is built from 13 residues. Trimming took off 7 bases at V and 4 bases at J, with 14 bases between the two ends. Germline V gene lookup returns CDR1 SQVTM and CDR2 ANQGSEA. The CDR3 is CSAQEGIYNEQFF. CDR3 sequence (DNA): TGCAGCGCCCAGGAGGGTATTTACAATGAGCAGTTCTTC.

The V and J genes are TRBV7-9 and TRBJ2-3; tentative D call: TRBD2 (6 bases). The germline gives CDR1 SEHNR, CDR2 FQNEAQ (reference sequence). There are 15 residues in the CDR3. Trimming removed 5 bases from V and 2 bases from J, with 14 bases in between. CDR3 residues: CASSPEPGATDTQYF. Written as DNA, the CDR3 is TGTGCCAGCAGCCCAGAACCGGGAGCCACAGATACGCAGTATTTT.

The V gene is TRBV27, the J gene TRBJ2-7; D is perhaps TRBD1 (6 bases). Per germline, CDR1 MNHEY and CDR2 SMNVEV (reference sequence). CDR3 length: 15 amino acids. V lost 6 bases, J lost 1 base, and 16 bases lay in between. CDR3 nucleotides: TGTGCCAGCAGAGTTACAGGGTATAGGTCCTACGAGCAGTACTTC. As protein: CASRVTGYRSYEQYF.

J is TRBJ2-1 and V is TRBV4-2, with 9 bases matching TRBD2. The CDR3 contains 17 residues. Germline CDR1 reads LGHNA; CDR2 reads YNFKEQ. J was trimmed by 4 bases and V by 0 bases; bases with no gene match: 7. The CDR3 DNA sequence: TGTGCCAGCAGCCAAGATTGGGCTAGCGGGGCTTACAATGAGCAGTTCTTC. This gives the protein CASSQDWASGAYNEQFF.

V and J are TRBV28 and TRBJ1-2, with TRBD1 identical over 9 bases. The J segment lost 8 bases and the V segment lost 6 bases, leaving 7 bases of the junction unmatched. Germline loops: CDR1 MDHEN, CDR2 SYDVKM. CDR3 length: 13 residues. CDR3 sequence: CASRTGQGIGYTF. As DNA, the CDR3 is TGTGCCAGCAGGACGGGACAGGGTATCGGCTACACCTTC.

This clonotype has only a few counts. This chain's CDR3 is CAIRSTSGSTDTQYF. CDR3 DNA sequence: TGTGCCATCAGGTCTACTAGCGGAAGCACAGATACGCAGTATTTT. This sequence joins TRBV10-3 and TRBJ2-3, with TRBD2 matching over 8 bases. CDR1 is ENHRY, CDR2 SYGVKD, per germline. This CDR3 region has 15 residues. Trimming removed 6 bases from V and 0 bases from J; junction bases left unmatched: 5.